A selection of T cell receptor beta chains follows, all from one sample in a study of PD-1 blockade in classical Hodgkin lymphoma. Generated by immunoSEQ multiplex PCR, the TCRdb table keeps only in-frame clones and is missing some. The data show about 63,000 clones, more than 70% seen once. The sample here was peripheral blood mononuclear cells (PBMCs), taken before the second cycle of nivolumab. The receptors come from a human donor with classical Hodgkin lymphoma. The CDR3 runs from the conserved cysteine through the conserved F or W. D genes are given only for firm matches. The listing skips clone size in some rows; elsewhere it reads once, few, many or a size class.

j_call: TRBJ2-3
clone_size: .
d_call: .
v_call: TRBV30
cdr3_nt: TGTGCCTGGACTCGAGGGGTTGCGGGGCCCAGCACAGATACGCAGTATTTT
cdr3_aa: CAWTRGVAGPSTDTQYF

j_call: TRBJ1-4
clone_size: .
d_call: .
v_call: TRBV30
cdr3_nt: TGTGCCTGGAGTGAGCTGACTGAAAAACTGTTTTTT
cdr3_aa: CAWSELTEKLFF

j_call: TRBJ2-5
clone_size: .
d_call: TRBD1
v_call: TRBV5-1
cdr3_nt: TGCGCCAGCAGCATGACAGGGGGTGCAGAGACCCAGTACTTC
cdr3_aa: CASSMTGGAETQYF

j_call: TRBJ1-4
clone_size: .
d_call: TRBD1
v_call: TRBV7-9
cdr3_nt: TGTGCCAGCAGCTTTAACCTAGACAGGGCTGGTGAAAAACTGTTTTTT
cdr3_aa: CASSFNLDRAGEKLFF

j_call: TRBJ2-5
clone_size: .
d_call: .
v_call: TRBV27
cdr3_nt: TGTGCCAGCAGTTTTCGGGACCAAGAGACCCAGTACTTC
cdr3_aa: CASSFRDQETQYF

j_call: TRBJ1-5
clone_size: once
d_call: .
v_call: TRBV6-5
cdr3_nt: TGTGCCAGCAGCTCCTCCGGGGAATGGAATCAGCCCCAGCATTTT
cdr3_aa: CASSSSGEWNQPQHF

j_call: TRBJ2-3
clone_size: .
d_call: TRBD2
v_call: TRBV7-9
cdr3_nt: TGTGCCAGCAAAGCGGGGGGCAGCACAGATACGCAGTATTTT
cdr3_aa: CASKAGGSTDTQYF

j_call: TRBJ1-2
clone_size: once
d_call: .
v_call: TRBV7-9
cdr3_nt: TGTGCCAGCAGCCCGGTGGGGAGTAACTATGGCTACACCTTC
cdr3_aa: CASSPVGSNYGYTF

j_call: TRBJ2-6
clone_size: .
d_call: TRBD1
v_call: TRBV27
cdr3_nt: TGTGCCAGCAGGCCCCCGGCGGACAGGGGGCGCAGATCTGGGGCCAACGTCCTGACTTTC
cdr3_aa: CASRPPADRGRRSGANVLTF

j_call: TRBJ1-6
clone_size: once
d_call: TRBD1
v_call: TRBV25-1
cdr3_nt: TGTGCCAGCGCATCCGGGACAGGGGGCTTGGTAGGAGTTTCACCCCTCCACTTT
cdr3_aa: CASASGTGGLVGVSPLHF

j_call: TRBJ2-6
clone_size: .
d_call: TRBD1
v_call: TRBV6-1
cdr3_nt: TGTGCCAGCAGTGGGGGGGGACAGGGAGTTGGCGGGGCCAACGTCCTGACTTTC
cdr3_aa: CASSGGGQGVGGANVLTF

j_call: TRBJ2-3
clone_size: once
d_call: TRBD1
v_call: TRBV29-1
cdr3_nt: TGCAGCGTCGACAGGGCCACAGATACGCAGTATTTT
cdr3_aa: CSVDRATDTQYF

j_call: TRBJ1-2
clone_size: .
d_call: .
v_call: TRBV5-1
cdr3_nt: TGCGCCAGCAGCTTGGATAAGCAGGTTTATGGCTACACCTTC
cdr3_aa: CASSLDKQVYGYTF

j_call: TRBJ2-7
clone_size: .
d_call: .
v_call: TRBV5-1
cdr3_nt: TGCGCCAGCAGCTTGGTGGCTGACTACGAGCAGTACTTC
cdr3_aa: CASSLVADYEQYF

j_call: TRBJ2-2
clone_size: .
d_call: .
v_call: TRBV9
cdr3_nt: TGTGCCAGCAGCCCCCAGGTCGTTTTAGCCGGGGAGCTGTTTTTT
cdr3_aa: CASSPQVVLAGELFF

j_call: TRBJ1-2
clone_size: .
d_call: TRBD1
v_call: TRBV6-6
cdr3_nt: TGTGCCACCGGGGGACAGGGGGCGTTGAACTATGGCTACACCTTC
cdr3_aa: CATGGQGALNYGYTF

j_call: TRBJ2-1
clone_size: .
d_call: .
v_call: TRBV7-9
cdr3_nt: TGTGCCAGCACCAAAGAGGCAGGGCAGGTGCGTGAGCAGTTCTTC
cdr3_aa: CASTKEAGQVREQFF

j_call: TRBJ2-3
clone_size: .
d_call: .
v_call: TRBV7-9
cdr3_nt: TGTGCCAGCAGCCCCAGAGGGCCAAATACGGATACGCAGTATTTT
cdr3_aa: CASSPRGPNTDTQYF

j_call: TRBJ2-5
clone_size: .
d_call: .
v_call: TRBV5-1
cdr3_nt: TGCGCCAGCAGCTATCAGGTCGGTGGGGCCCAGTACTTC
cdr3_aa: CASSYQVGGAQYF

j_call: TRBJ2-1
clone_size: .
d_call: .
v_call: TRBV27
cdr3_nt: TGTGCCAGCAGTTCGGGGGGCCCCTACAATGAGCAGTTCTTC
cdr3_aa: CASSSGGPYNEQFF

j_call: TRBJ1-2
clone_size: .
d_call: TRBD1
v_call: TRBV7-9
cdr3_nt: TGTGCCAGCAGCTCGGCCGGGACAGGAATTAACTATGGCTACACCTTC
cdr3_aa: CASSSAGTGINYGYTF

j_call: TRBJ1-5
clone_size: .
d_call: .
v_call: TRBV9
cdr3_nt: TGTGCCAGCAGCTCTGGGGGGCTTAGTCAGCCCCAGCATTTT
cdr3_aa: CASSSGGLSQPQHF

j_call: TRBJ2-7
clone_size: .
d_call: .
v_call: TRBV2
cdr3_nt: TGTGCCAGCAGTGAAGTGGGGCAGGGAGCCTACGAGCAGTACTTC
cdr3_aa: CASSEVGQGAYEQYF

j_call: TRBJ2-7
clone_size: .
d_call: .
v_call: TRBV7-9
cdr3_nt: TGTGCCAGCGTGGAAGACCCAACCTACGAGCAGTACTTC
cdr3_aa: CASVEDPTYEQYF

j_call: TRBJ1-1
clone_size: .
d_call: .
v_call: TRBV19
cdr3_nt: TGTGCCAGTAGTAAACCGACAGTGAACACTGAAGCTTTCTTT
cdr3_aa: CASSKPTVNTEAFF

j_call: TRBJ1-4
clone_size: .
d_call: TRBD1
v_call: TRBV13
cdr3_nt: TGTGCCAGCAGCTCGCTTACGGGACAGTCCCTCGAAAAACTGTTTTTT
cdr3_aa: CASSSLTGQSLEKLFF

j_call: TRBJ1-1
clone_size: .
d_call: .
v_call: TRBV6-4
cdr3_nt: TGTGCCAGCAGAGGGGCCGTGAACACTGAAGCTTTCTTT
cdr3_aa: CASRGAVNTEAFF

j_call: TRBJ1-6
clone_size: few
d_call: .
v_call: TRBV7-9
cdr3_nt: TGTGCCAGCAGCTTGAATTCACCCCTCCACTTT
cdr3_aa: CASSLNSPLHF

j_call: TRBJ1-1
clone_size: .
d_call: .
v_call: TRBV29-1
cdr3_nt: TGCAGCGTTGAACGTACGGGACAAGAAGCTTTCTTT
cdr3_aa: CSVERTGQEAFF

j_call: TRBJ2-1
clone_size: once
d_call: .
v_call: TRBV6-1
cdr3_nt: TGTGCCAGCAGTGAGGAAGGGCAGCAGCGGAGTAGGGCCTACAATGAGCAGTTCTTC
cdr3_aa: CASSEEGQQRSRAYNEQFF

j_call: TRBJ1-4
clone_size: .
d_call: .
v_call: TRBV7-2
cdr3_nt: TGTGCCAGCAGCTTGGTAGGGTTACCTAATGAAAAACTGTTTTTT
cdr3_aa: CASSLVGLPNEKLFF

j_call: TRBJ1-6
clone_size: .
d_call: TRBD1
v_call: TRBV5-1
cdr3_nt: TGCGCCAGCAGCTCTACGACAGGGACGAGTTCACCCCTCCACTTT
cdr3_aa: CASSSTTGTSSPLHF

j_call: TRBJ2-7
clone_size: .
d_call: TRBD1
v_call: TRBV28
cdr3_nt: TGTGCCAGCAGTTTATGGGGGGACAGGGGGCGGAAAAACGAGCAGTACTTC
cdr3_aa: CASSLWGDRGRKNEQYF

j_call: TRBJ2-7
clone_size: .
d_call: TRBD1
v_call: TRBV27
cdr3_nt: TGTGCCAGCAGGCCCGGGACAGGGTCCTACGAGCAGTACTTC
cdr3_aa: CASRPGTGSYEQYF

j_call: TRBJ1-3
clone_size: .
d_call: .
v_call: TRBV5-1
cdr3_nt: TGCGCCAGCACCGTGGGGGGCATGGGAAACACCATATATTTT
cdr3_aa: CASTVGGMGNTIYF

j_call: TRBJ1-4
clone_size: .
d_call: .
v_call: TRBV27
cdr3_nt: TGTGCCAGCAGTCCTACTACAGACTCATGGGGTGAAAAACTGTTTTTT
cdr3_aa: CASSPTTDSWGEKLFF

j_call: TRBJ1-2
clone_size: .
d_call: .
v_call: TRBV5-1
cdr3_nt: TGCGCCAGCAGCCTCGACGGGGATCCGGGGGCTGGCTACACCTTC
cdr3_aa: CASSLDGDPGAGYTF

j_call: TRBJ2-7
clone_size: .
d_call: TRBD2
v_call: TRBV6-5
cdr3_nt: TGTGCCAGCCGGGTAACGGGACTAGCTTACGAGCAGTACTTC
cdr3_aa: CASRVTGLAYEQYF

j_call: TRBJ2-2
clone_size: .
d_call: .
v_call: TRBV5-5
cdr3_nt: TGTGCCAGCAGCCCCTGGACAGCGACCACCGGGGAGCTGTTTTTT
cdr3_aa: CASSPWTATTGELFF

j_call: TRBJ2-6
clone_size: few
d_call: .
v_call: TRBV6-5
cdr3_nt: TGTGCCAGCAGTTCACAGGGTTCTGGGGCCAACGTCCTGACTTTC
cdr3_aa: CASSSQGSGANVLTF

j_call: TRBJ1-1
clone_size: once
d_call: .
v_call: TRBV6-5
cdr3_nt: TGTGCCAGCAGTTACTCGACTTGGACTGAAGCTTTCTTT
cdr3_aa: CASSYSTWTEAFF

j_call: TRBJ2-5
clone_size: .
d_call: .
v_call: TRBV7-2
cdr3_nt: TGTGCCAGCAGCTCCACGACTAGCCAAGAGACCCAGTACTTC
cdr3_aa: CASSSTTSQETQYF

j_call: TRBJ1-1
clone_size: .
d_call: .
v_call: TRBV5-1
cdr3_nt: TGCGCCAGCACAAGGGACCAAAACACTGAAGCTTTCTTT
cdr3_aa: CASTRDQNTEAFF

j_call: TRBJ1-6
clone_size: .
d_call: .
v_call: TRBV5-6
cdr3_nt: TGTGCCAGCAGCTTGACAGCTTATAATTCACCCCTCCACTTT
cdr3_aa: CASSLTAYNSPLHF

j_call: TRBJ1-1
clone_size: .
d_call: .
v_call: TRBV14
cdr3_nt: TGTGCCAGCAGCCGATTAGTCGGGGGAATCGCTGAAGCTTTCTTT
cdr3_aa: CASSRLVGGIAEAFF